Listed below are T cell receptor beta chains from one sample, sequenced in a study of cytomegalovirus exposure and HLA in healthy donors. The repertoire was sequenced with immunoSEQ multiplex PCR; TCRdb's copy has only in-frame clones and lacks some. The sample consists of about 64,000 clones, roughly 80% of them appearing once. The sequencing input was PBMCs. All receptors derive from a male donor in good health and CMV-seropositive. CDR3s include the opening cysteine and the closing phenylalanine or tryptophan. A D gene is named only where the DNA matches it firmly. Only part of the rows carry a size: once, few, many, or a class if the clone is expanded.

TRBV5-6,few,NA,TRBJ2-7,TGTGCCAGCAGCTGGAGGGACGGAAACTACGAGCAGTACTTC,CASSWRDGNYEQYF
TRBV6-5,NA,TRBD2,TRBJ2-5,TGTGCCAGCACTCGGACTAGCGGGGGTGTCGAGACCCAGTACTTC,CASTRTSGGVETQYF
TRBV12-5,NA,NA,TRBJ2-5,TGTGCTAGTGGTTTCCGACTAGAAGAGACCCAGTACTTC,CASGFRLEETQYF
TRBV6-5,NA,TRBD1,TRBJ2-7,TGTGCCAGCAGTTTCGGACAGGGGCAGGGCGAGCAGTACTTC,CASSFGQGQGEQYF
TRBV7-2,once,NA,TRBJ2-3,TGTGCCAGCAGCTTAAGCCGCCACGGCACAGATACGCAGTATTTT,CASSLSRHGTDTQYF
TRBV29-1,NA,NA,TRBJ1-2,TGCAGCGTTTGGGAGGGGAATAACTATGGCTACACCTTC,CSVWEGNNYGYTF
TRBV7-9,NA,NA,TRBJ1-1,TGTGCCAGCAGCGATGGACTCCCGCCCTCCTTT,CASSDGLPPSF
TRBV27,NA,NA,TRBJ1-6,TGTGCCAGCAGCCCACTGGGGGGACGCTCCTATAATTCACCCCTCCACTTT,CASSPLGGRSYNSPLHF
TRBV7-2,NA,NA,TRBJ2-3,TGTGCCAGCAGCTTGACAGACACAGATACGCAGTATTTT,CASSLTDTDTQYF
TRBV5-6,NA,TRBD1,TRBJ1-3,TGTGCCAGCAGCTGGGGACAGGGGACTTCTGGAAACACCATATATTTT,CASSWGQGTSGNTIYF
TRBV6-1,NA,NA,TRBJ2-3,TGTGCCAGCAGGGGGCCCGCCTCAGATACGCAGTATTTT,CASRGPASDTQYF
TRBV2,NA,TRBD1,TRBJ1-6,TGTGCCAGCCGGGACAGGGGTTATGATTCACCCCTCCACTTT,CASRDRGYDSPLHF